Each of the 15 T cell receptor beta chains below was sequenced from the same sample in a study of shared clonotypes between healthy human individuals. Libraries were prepared by immunoSEQ multiplex PCR; TCRdb keeps only in-frame clonotypes and omits some of them. The profile shows roughly 2,500,000 clones, roughly 93% of them singletons. Sequencing was performed on naive CD4+ T cells from PBMCs. Described subset: CD45RA+ positively selected. The origin of the receptors is a man aged 18 to 29 in good health. Some clones in this sample may be carry-over from other donors' samples.

The count of this clone is one. The gene calls are TRBV13 and TRBJ1-3; the D is unclear. Trimming removed 2 bases from V and 3 bases from J, with 14 bases in between. This CDR3 is 16 amino acids long. Looked up from germline, CDR1 is PRHDT and CDR2 is FYEKMQ (reference sequence). For the CDR3, the DNA is TGTGCCAGCAGCTTATCCGGGCGCGCGGGTGGAAACACCATATATTTT. Its protein is CASSLSGRAGGNTIYF.

The rearrangement joins TRBV7-9 to TRBJ1-4; D possibly corresponds to TRBD1 (5 bases). Germline CDR1 reads SEHNR; CDR2 reads FQNEAQ (reference sequence). V lost 5 bases, J lost 4 bases, and 14 bases lay in between. This CDR3 has 15 amino acids. CDR3 sequence (DNA): TGTGCCAGCAGCCCAACGGGACTTTATAATGAAAAACTGTTTTTT. This gives the protein CASSPTGLYNEKLFF.

The chain recombines TRBV5-1 with TRBJ2-5; the D gene could be TRBD1 or TRBD2 (6 bases each). The germline V gene has CDR1 SGHRS and CDR2 YFSETQ. The CDR3 loop spans 15 amino acids. The ends were cut back, 4 bases at V and 5 bases at J, with 18 bases in the middle. CDR3 DNA: TGCGCCAGCAGCCCCTCGGGTAGAGGGGGGGAGACCCAGTACTTC. This sequence encodes CASSPSGRGGETQYF.

The chain is built from TRBV28 and TRBJ1-2; unclear D gene. V lost 2 bases, J lost 2 bases, and 12 bases lay in between. Germline V gene data show CDR1 as MDHEN and CDR2 as SYDVKM. The CDR3 has 15 amino acids. CDR3: CASSLGQTENYGYTF. The CDR3 DNA is TGTGCCAGCAGTTTAGGCCAAACAGAAAACTATGGCTACACCTTC.

CDR3: CASSPYQGGFGTEAFF. As DNA, the CDR3 is TGTGCCAGCAGCCCATATCAGGGCGGGTTTGGCACTGAAGCTTTCTTT. V is TRBV7-6 and J is TRBJ1-1, with D possibly matching TRBD1 (5 bases). The V and J ends lost 5 bases and 4 bases respectively, with 20 bases between them. The CDR3 covers 16 residues. Germline V gene data show CDR1 as SGHVS and CDR2 as FNYEAQ.

This clone has just one count. The chain uses TRBV7-2 and TRBJ2-3, with 9 bases aligning to TRBD1. V was pared by 5 bases and J by 6 bases, with 0 bases of the junction left unmatched. Germline CDR1 and CDR2: SGHTA and FQGNSA. This CDR3 is 12 amino acids long. The CDR3 nucleotides are TGTGCCAGCAGCGACAGGGGGGATACGCAGTATTTT. This translates into CASSDRGDTQYF. Full variable domain (remainder filled in from reference TRBV7-2 and TRBJ2-3): GAGVSQSPSNKVTEKGKDVELRCDPISGHTALYWYRQSLGQGLEFLIYFQGNSAPDKSGLPSDRFSAERTGGSVSTLTIQRTQQEDSAVYLCASSDRGDTQYFGPGTRLTVL.

The chain has TRBV7-9 and TRBJ2-1; 9 bases line up with TRBD2. Germline V gives CDR1 SEHNR, CDR2 FQNEAQ (reference sequence). V dropped 8 bases and J dropped 7; count of bases not matched to a gene: 15. CDR3 length equals 16 residues. The CDR3 nucleotides read TGTGCCAGCGGGGGGATTAGCGGGAGCGCCGGGAATGAGCAGTTCTTC. It translates to CASGGISGSAGNEQFF.

This chain links TRBV5-1 with TRBJ2-7; D remains unclear. This CDR3 is built from 13 residues. CDR1 is SGHRS, CDR2 YFSETQ, per germline. V gave up 4 bases and J gave up 0 bases, with 8 bases separating them. As DNA, the CDR3 is TGCGCCAGCAGCGACCGGGCCTCCTACGAGCAGTACTTC. Translating it yields CASSDRASYEQYF.

This sequence joins TRBV5-1 and TRBJ1-2, with TRBD1 identical over 9 bases. Germline-derived CDR1 and CDR2 are SGHRS and YFSETQ. Trimming took 2 bases from V and 10 from J; bases not matched to a gene: 6. CDR3 size: 13 residues. CDR3 DNA sequence: TGCGCCAGCAGCTTAGGACAGGGGACGGACTACACCTTC. Its protein is CASSLGQGTDYTF. Together with reference TRBV5-1 and TRBJ1-2, the CDR3 gives the full variable domain: KAGVTQTPRYLIKTRGQQVTLSCSPISGHRSVSWYQQTPGQGLQFLFEYFSETQRNKGNFPGRFSGRQFSNSRSEMNVSTLELGDSALYLCASSLGQGTDYTFGSGTRLTVV.

A note on this clone: Other DNA sequences of this sample code for an identical CDR3. The CDR3 protein is CASSTTGNTEAFF. CDR3 bases: TGTGCCAGCAGTACAACAGGGAACACTGAAGCTTTCTTT. The V gene is TRBV6-6, the J gene TRBJ1-1, with a possible D match to TRBD1 (5 bases). The germline V and J ends were trimmed by 5 bases and 1 base, with 8 bases remaining between them. This CDR3 is 13 amino acids long. Germline V gene data show CDR1 as MNHNY and CDR2 as SVGAGI (reference sequence).

V usage is TRBV7-8 and J usage is TRBJ2-5; TRBD2 aligns across 7 bases. This CDR3 is built from 16 residues. V gave up 7 bases and J gave up 5 bases; unmatched junction bases: 16. CDR1 SGHVS and CDR2 FQNEAQ come from the germline V gene. CDR3 amino acids: CASNPSAGRGGETQYF. The DNA for the CDR3 is TGTGCCAGCAACCCCTCGGCAGGGAGGGGTGGGGAGACCCAGTACTTC.

This chain uses TRBV10-1 with TRBJ2-6; 10 bases fit TRBD1. The CDR3 consists of 15 residues. CDR1 is WNHNN, CDR2 SYGVQD, per germline (reference sequence). V trimming: 6 bases; J trimming: 4 bases; junction bases outside the gene matches: 3. The CDR3 sequence: CASRTGGLGANVLTF. The CDR3 nucleotides read TGCGCCAGCAGGACAGGGGGCCTCGGGGCCAACGTCCTGACTTTC.

The chain carries TRBV28 and TRBJ1-5; D is unresolved. Between the trimmed V and J ends, which lost 4 bases and 0 bases, there was a span of 4 bases. The CDR3 contains 13 residues. Germline CDR1 is MDHEN and CDR2 is SYDVKM. CDR3 protein: CASSYSSNQPQHF. The CDR3 bases are TGTGCCAGCAGTTATTCTAGCAATCAGCCCCAGCATTTT.

This clone was observed a single time. The genes are TRBV5-4 and TRBJ2-3, with 13 nucleotides matching TRBD2. CDR3 length: 16 amino acids. V dropped 4 bases and J dropped 2; count of bases not matched to a gene: 4. Germline lookup yields CDR1 SGHNT and CDR2 YYREEE (reference sequence). CDR3 sequence: CASSPGTSGNTDTQYF. Written as DNA, the CDR3 is TGTGCCAGCAGCCCCGGGACTAGCGGGAACACAGATACGCAGTATTTT.

The rearrangement uses TRBV5-8 and TRBJ2-1; TRBD2 matches 7 bases. CDR1 and CDR2 (germline): SGHTS, YDEGEE. The CDR3 is made up of 13 amino acids. Unmatched junction bases numbered 4, after V lost 4 bases and J lost 6 bases. This CDR3 is CASSRGRGNEQFF. As DNA, the CDR3 is TGTGCCAGCAGCCGCGGGAGAGGCAATGAGCAGTTCTTC.